The 29 T cell receptor beta chains below come from one sample, sequenced in a study of T-cell reconstitution after alpha-beta-depleted transplantation in children. As it was prepared, the TCRbeta library received unique molecular identifiers. TCRdb processed the PCR reads anew with MiXCR; each CDR3 protein has one entry. Here the sample spans more than 500,000 distinct CDR3 sequences, about an eighth being singletons. The material sequenced was PBMCs, mostly from graft donor cells, taken 180 days after TCRalphabeta/CD19-depleted stem cell transplant. Source of these receptors: a female patient aged 2-15 years who had a stem cell transplant for aplastic anemia, so the T cells may come from the graft donor.

The chain employs TRBV7-9 and TRBJ2-7; 9 bases match TRBD2. J gave up 7 bases and V 5 bases, and 6 bases lay outside the gene matches. CDR1 and CDR2 (germline): SEHNR, FQNEAQ (reference sequence). This CDR3 spans 13 amino acids. The CDR3 spells CASSGSGRGEQYF. CDR3 nucleotides: TGTGCCAGCAGCGGTAGCGGGAGAGGTGAGCAGTACTTC.

In this sample, this clonotype turned up a few times. This CDR3 is CASSLARRPDTQYF. The CDR3 DNA follows: TGTGCCAGCAGTTTAGCCCGACGCCCAGATACGCAGTATTTT. This sequence joins TRBV12-3 or TRBV12-4 and TRBJ2-3; D unclear. The CDR3 runs 14 residues. Deletions cut 0 bases from V and 4 bases from J, with 8 bases between.

The sample holds a few counts of this clonotype. The chain uses TRBV27 and TRBJ2-1; D is possibly TRBD1 or TRBD2 (6 bases each). Trimming took off 5 bases at V and 10 bases at J, with 18 bases between the two ends. From germline, CDR1 is MNHEY and CDR2 SMNVEV (reference sequence). CDR3 length equals 14 residues. The chain's CDR3 is CASSPWGLAREQFF. Written as DNA, the CDR3 is TGTGCCAGCAGTCCCTGGGGGCTAGCGAGGGAGCAGTTCTTC.

V is TRBV6-5 and J is TRBJ2-3, with no clear D. Germline CDR1 is MNHEY and CDR2 is SVGAGI. V shed 3 bases and J shed 4 bases, with 17 bases lying between them. This CDR3 comprises 16 residues. CDR3 nucleotides: TGTGCCAGCAGTTATTCCTTTGGGCGGAGCGCAGATACGCAGTATTTT. Translating gives CASSYSFGRSADTQYF.

The gene calls are TRBV12-3 or TRBV12-4 and TRBJ2-7; 9 nucleotides align to TRBD1. CDR3 length: 15 amino acids. V was pared by 6 bases and J by 4 bases, with 10 bases of the junction left unmatched. The CDR3 protein is CASRRTGTGPYEQYF. The CDR3 DNA reads TGTGCCAGCAGACGAACCGGGACAGGGCCTTACGAGCAGTACTTC.

This clonotype has only a few counts. This chain links TRBV6-2 or TRBV6-3 with TRBJ2-7; TRBD2 aligns across 13 bases. The V segment lost 8 bases and the J segment 2 bases; nucleotides outside the gene matches: 6. The germline CDR1 and CDR2 sequences are MNHEY and SVGEGT. The CDR3 is made up of 15 amino acids. CDR3 residues: CASGGLAGPPYEQYF. The CDR3 bases are TGTGCCAGCGGGGGACTAGCGGGACCTCCCTACGAGCAGTACTTC.

The CDR3 protein is CASSLATRTGGDTQYF. In DNA, the CDR3 is TGTGCCAGCAGCTTGGCTACAAGGACAGGGGGAGATACGCAGTATTTT. The gene calls are TRBV5-5 and TRBJ2-3; 10 nucleotides match TRBD1. This CDR3 is built from 16 residues. V dropped 0 bases and J dropped 5; count of bases not matched to a gene: 6. The germline V gene encodes CDR1 SGHKS and CDR2 YYEKEE (reference sequence). Full variable domain (outside the CDR3, taken from reference TRBV5-5 and TRBJ2-3): DAGVTQSPTHLIKTRGQQVTLRCSPISGHKSVSWYQQVLGQGPQFIFQYYEKEERGRGNFPDRFSARQFPNYSSELNVNALLLGDSALYLCASSLATRTGGDTQYFGPGTRLTVL.

The chain uses TRBV12-3 or TRBV12-4 and TRBJ2-1; 8 positions match TRBD2. The CDR3 spans 14 residues. Germline trimming cut 2 bases from V and 8 bases from J; bases unmatched to any gene: 5. The CDR3 here is CASSLWASGYEQFF. CDR3 coding DNA: TGTGCCAGCAGTTTATGGGCTAGCGGGTATGAGCAGTTCTTC.

There are a few counts of this clonotype. The chain links TRBV29-1 to TRBJ2-7; D is perhaps TRBD1 or TRBD2 (5 bases each). The CDR3 extends over 13 amino acids. V gave up 5 bases and J gave up 1 base, with 12 bases separating them. The germline V gene has CDR1 SQVTM and CDR2 ANQGSEA. The CDR3 DNA sequence: TGCAGCGTTAACCCGGGACCATCCTACGAGCAGTACTTC. This codes for CSVNPGPSYEQYF.

This clonotype was counted ten times or more. The chain links TRBV25-1 to TRBJ1-1; tentative D call: TRBD1 (5 bases). V was trimmed by 1 base and J by 6 bases, leaving 15 bases between them. Germline V gene data show CDR1 as MGHDK and CDR2 as SYGVNS. The CDR3 runs 15 residues. In nucleotides, the CDR3 is TGTGCCAGCAGTGAATTCGCAGGGTTTTTGGCTGAAGCTTTCTTT. This translates into CASSEFAGFLAEAFF.

The rearrangement joins TRBV20-1 to TRBJ2-1, with D perhaps TRBD2 (5 bases). Germline V lookup: CDR1 DFQATT, CDR2 SNEGSKA (reference sequence). The V and J ends lost 4 bases and 4 bases respectively, with 20 bases between them. The CDR3 extends over 16 amino acids. The DNA for the CDR3 is TGCAGTGCTAATGGGCGCGGGCTAGACCCTTACAATGAGCAGTTCTTC. The encoded protein is CSANGRGLDPYNEQFF.

V is TRBV11-2 and J is TRBJ1-2, with 10 bases matching TRBD1. The germline gives CDR1 SGHAT, CDR2 FQNNGV. The CDR3 is 14 amino acids. The junction had 8 bases not matched to a gene; V was cut back by 7 bases and J by 6 bases. The CDR3 coding sequence is TGTGCCAGCAACCGGGACAGGGGATTCGATGGCTACACCTTC. It codes for CASNRDRGFDGYTF.

This chain joins TRBV20-1 and TRBJ2-7; TRBD1 might be the D (6 bases). V lost 5 bases, J lost 6 bases, and 20 bases lay in between. The CDR3 contains 14 residues. Looked up from germline, CDR1 is DFQATT and CDR2 is SNEGSKA (reference sequence). CDR3 region: CSARRPQGLGEQYF. The CDR3 bases are TGCAGTGCTCGCCGACCACAGGGATTAGGCGAGCAGTACTTC.

This clonotype was counted a few times. The chain links TRBV10-2 to TRBJ2-5, with 7 nucleotides matching TRBD1. The CDR3 extends over 17 amino acids. Germline V gene data show CDR1 as WSHSY and CDR2 as SAAADI. Trimming removed 3 bases from V and 4 bases from J; junction bases left unmatched: 14. In nucleotides, the CDR3 is TGCGCCAGCAGTGATCCGGGGACAGTTCCCCAGGGAGAGACCCAGTACTTC. This encodes CASSDPGTVPQGETQYF.

This clonotype was recorded at least ten times. V is TRBV14 and J is TRBJ2-1, with D unclear. The CDR3 totals 12 residues. Trimming cost V 4 bases and J 8 bases, with 9 bases left between them. The V gene's germline CDR1 is SGHDN and CDR2 FVKESK. The CDR3 bases are TGTGCCAGCAGCCCCCAACTCCATGAGCAGTTCTTC. It encodes CASSPQLHEQFF.

J is TRBJ2-7 and V is TRBV6-2 or TRBV6-3; D is perhaps TRBD1 or TRBD2 (6 bases each). The CDR3 spans 15 residues. Trimming removed 0 bases from V and 2 bases from J, with 11 bases in between. Per the germline V gene, CDR1 is MNHEY and CDR2 is SVGEGT. The CDR3 loop is CASSYSQGTPYEQYV. In DNA form, the CDR3 reads TGTGCCAGCAGTTACTCGCAGGGGACTCCCTACGAGCAGTACGTC.

There are a few counts of this clonotype. This sequence joins TRBV15 and TRBJ1-4; maybe TRBD1 (5 bases). Between the trimmed V and J ends, which lost 5 bases and 8 bases, there was a span of 18 bases. The CDR3 extends over 15 amino acids. In germline, CDR1 is LNHNV, CDR2 YYDKDF (reference sequence). For the CDR3, the DNA is TGTGCCACCAGCCCAGGTTTTGGGGCTAGGGAAAAACTGTTTTTT. This translates into CATSPGFGAREKLFF.

This clonotype has a count of ten or more. This chain links TRBV7-2 with TRBJ2-1; D is perhaps TRBD1 or TRBD2 (6 bases each). Germline CDR1 SGHTA, CDR2 FQGNSA. Trimming pared 1 base from V and 1 base from J, leaving 11 bases between. The CDR3 extends over 16 amino acids. The CDR3 DNA is TGTGCCAGCAGCTTAGAAAGGGGGAGGTCCTACAATGAGCAGTTCTTC. It encodes CASSLERGRSYNEQFF.

This chain uses TRBV18 with TRBJ1-1; no clear D. Germline values: CDR1 KGHSH, CDR2 LQKENI. V gave up 1 base and J gave up 2 bases, with 11 bases separating them. The CDR3 has 15 amino acids. The CDR3 coding sequence is TGTGCCAGCTCACCACGGACGGACTCCAACACTGAAGCTTTCTTT. It translates to CASSPRTDSNTEAFF.

This clonotype was detected only a few times. This chain connects TRBV7-2 to TRBJ2-1, with 9 bases that match TRBD2. The CDR3 runs 13 residues. Per germline, CDR1 SGHTA and CDR2 FQGNSA. Germline trimming cut 7 bases from V and 4 bases from J; bases unmatched to any gene: 2. CDR3 sequence reads: CASKLAGYNEQFF. CDR3 DNA sequence: TGTGCCAGCAAGCTAGCGGGGTACAATGAGCAGTTCTTC.

A few counts support this clonotype. The CDR3 reads CSASFTGLNTEAFF. DNA of the CDR3: TGCAGTGCTAGTTTCACAGGGTTGAACACTGAAGCTTTCTTT. The chain couples TRBV20-1 to TRBJ1-1, with D possibly matching TRBD1 (6 bases). Trimming cost V 3 bases and J 0 bases, with 11 bases left between them. The germline CDR1 and CDR2 sequences are DFQATT and SNEGSKA (reference sequence). CDR3 size: 14 residues.

There are a few counts of this clonotype. The chain couples TRBV20-1 to TRBJ1-5; no firm D call. Trimming took off 3 bases at V and 0 bases at J, with 9 bases between the two ends. The CDR3 is 14 residues long. CDR1 and CDR2 from the germline V gene are DFQATT and SNEGSKA (reference sequence). The CDR3 bases are TGCAGTGCTAGGCGGGCAGGTAGCAATCAGCCCCAGCATTTT. This translates into CSARRAGSNQPQHF.

The count of this clonotype is one. A junction boundary mismatches the germline segment, possibly from a read error. V gene TRBV18 combines with J gene TRBJ2-4; 7 positions match TRBD1. CDR3 length: 16 amino acids. CDR1 and CDR2 from the germline V gene are KGHSH and LQKENI. The CDR3, as DNA: TGTGCCAGCTCACCAAACAGGGGTCGAGCCAAAAACAGTCAGTACTTC. Encoded protein: CASSPNRGRAKNSQYF.

V gene TRBV18 combines with J gene TRBJ2-7; 13 bases line up with TRBD2. CDR1 and CDR2 (germline): KGHSH, LQKENI. V was clipped by 4 bases and J by 6 bases; unmatched bases: 6. This CDR3 is built from 15 residues. CDR3 region: CASSLGLAGVGEQYV. Here the CDR3 DNA reads TGTGCCAGCTCACTAGGACTAGCGGGAGTTGGCGAGCAGTACGTC.

In this sample, this clonotype turned up a few times. The gene calls are TRBV10-3 and TRBJ2-1, with 10 positions matching TRBD2. There are 18 residues in the CDR3. J gave up 0 bases and V 7 bases, and 12 bases lay outside the gene matches. CDR1 is ENHRY, CDR2 SYGVKD, per germline. The CDR3 loop reads CAITKAGGPPSSYNEQFF. The DNA for the CDR3 is TGTGCCATCACTAAAGCGGGAGGGCCACCTAGCTCCTACAATGAGCAGTTCTTC.

This clonotype has more than one count but fewer than ten. The chain couples TRBV12-3 or TRBV12-4 to TRBJ2-5; 8 positions match TRBD2. J was trimmed by 4 bases and V by 7 bases; bases with no gene match: 17. The CDR3 runs 17 residues. The CDR3: CASTVSPPGTRRETQYF. CDR3 coding DNA: TGTGCCAGCACTGTCTCCCCGCCTGGGACTAGAAGAGAGACCCAGTACTTC.

This clonotype was counted only a few times. V and J are TRBV11-2 and TRBJ2-2; D remains unclear. V lost 4 bases and J lost 5, with 14 bases in between. Germline assignment: CDR1 SGHAT and CDR2 FQNNGV. CDR3 length: 15 residues. CDR3 residues: CASSSTRSRTGELFF. Written as DNA, the CDR3 is TGTGCCAGCAGCTCCACACGGTCGAGAACCGGGGAGCTGTTTTTT.

Only a few counts were recorded for this clonotype. The rearrangement joins TRBV7-2 to TRBJ2-7; D not certain. Germline V gene lookup returns CDR1 SGHTA and CDR2 FQGNSA. The V end lost 6 bases, the J end lost 7 bases, and 10 bases lay between the germline ends. The CDR3 totals 11 residues. CDR3 sequence reads: CASRRAGEQYF. As DNA, the CDR3 is TGTGCCAGCAGACGAGCTGGGGAGCAGTACTTC.

V is TRBV3-1 and J is TRBJ2-1, with D perhaps TRBD1 (6 bases). This CDR3 has 16 residues. V lost 0 bases and J 4 bases, leaving 13 bases between the germline ends. Germline V lookup: CDR1 LGHDT, CDR2 YNNKEL (reference sequence). The CDR3 loop reads CASSQELQGLYNEQFF. CDR3 sequence (DNA): TGTGCCAGCAGCCAAGAACTCCAGGGGCTGTACAATGAGCAGTTCTTC.